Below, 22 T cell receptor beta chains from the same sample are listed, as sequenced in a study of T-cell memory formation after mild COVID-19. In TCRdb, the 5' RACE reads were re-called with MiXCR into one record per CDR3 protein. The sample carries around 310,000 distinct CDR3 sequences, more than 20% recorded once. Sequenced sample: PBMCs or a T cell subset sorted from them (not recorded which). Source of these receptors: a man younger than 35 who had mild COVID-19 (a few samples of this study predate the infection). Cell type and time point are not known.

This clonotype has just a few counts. CDR3 residues: CASSGTPGTLETQYF. The CDR3 DNA is TGTGCCAGCAGCGGGACGCCCGGGACACTAGAGACCCAGTACTTC. V usage is TRBV5-5 and J usage is TRBJ2-5, with a possible D match to TRBD1 (6 bases). The CDR3 has 15 amino acids. Trimming shortened V by 4 bases and J by 4 bases, and 17 bases separated the two germline ends. Germline assignment: CDR1 SGHKS and CDR2 YYEKEE (reference sequence).

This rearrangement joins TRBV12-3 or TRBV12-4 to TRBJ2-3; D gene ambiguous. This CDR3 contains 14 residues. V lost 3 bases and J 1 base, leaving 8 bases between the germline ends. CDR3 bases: TGTGCCAGCAGTTTTACCCGGGGCACAGATACGCAGTATTTT. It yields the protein CASSFTRGTDTQYF.

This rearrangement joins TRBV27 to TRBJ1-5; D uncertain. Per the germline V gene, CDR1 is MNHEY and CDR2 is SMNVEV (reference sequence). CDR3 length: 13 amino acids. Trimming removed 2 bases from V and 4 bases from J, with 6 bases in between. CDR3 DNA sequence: TGTGCCAGCAGTTTAATAGAGAATCAGCCCCAGCATTTT. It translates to CASSLIENQPQHF.

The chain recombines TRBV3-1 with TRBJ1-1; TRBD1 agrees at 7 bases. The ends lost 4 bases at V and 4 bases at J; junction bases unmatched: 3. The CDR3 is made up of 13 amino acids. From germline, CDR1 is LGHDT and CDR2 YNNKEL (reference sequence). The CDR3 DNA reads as TGTGCCAGCAGCCCGGGACAGCGCACTGAAGCTTTCTTT. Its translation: CASSPGQRTEAFF.

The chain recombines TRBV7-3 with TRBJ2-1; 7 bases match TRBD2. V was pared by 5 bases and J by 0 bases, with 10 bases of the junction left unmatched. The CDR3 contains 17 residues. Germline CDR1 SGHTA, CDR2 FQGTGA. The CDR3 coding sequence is TGTGCCAGCAGCCCAACCCGCGGGGGACCCTCCTACAATGAGCAGTTCTTC. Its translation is CASSPTRGGPSYNEQFF.

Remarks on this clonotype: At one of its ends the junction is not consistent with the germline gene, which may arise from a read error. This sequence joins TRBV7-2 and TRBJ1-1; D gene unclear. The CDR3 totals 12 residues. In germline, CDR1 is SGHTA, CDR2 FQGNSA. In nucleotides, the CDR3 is TGTGCCAGCAACTTACCGGCGCAAAGAGCTTTCTTT. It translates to CASNLPAQRAFF. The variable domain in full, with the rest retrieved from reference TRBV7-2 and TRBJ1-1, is GAGVSQSPSNKVTEKGKDVELRCDPISGHTALYWYRQSLGQGLEFLIYFQGNSAPDKSGLPSDRFSAERTGGSVSTLTIQRTQQEDSAVYLCASNLPAQRAFFGQGTRLTVV.

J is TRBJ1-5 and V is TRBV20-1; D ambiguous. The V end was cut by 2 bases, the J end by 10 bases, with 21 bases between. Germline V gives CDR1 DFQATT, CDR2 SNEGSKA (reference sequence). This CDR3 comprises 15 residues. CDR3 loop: CSARRPGPLADPQHF. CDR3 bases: TGCAGTGCTAGAAGGCCAGGCCCGTTGGCGGATCCCCAGCATTTT.

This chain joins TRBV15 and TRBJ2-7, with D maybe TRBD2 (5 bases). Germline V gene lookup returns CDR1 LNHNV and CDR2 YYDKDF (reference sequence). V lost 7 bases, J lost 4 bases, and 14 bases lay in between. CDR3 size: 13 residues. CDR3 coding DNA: TGTGCCACCACCGTTGGACTTAGGTACGAGCAGTACTTC. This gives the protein CATTVGLRYEQYF.

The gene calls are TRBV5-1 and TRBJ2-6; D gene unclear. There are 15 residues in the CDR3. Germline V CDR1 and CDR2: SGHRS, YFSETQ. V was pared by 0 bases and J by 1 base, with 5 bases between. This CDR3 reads CASSLAVSGANVLTF. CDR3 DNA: TGCGCCAGCAGCTTGGCAGTTTCTGGGGCCAACGTCCTGACTTTC.

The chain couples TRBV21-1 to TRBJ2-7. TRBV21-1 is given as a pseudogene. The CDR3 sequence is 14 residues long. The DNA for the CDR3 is TGTGCCAGCAGCATTGATACAGAAACCTACGAGCAGTACGTC. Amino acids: CASSIDTETYEQYV.

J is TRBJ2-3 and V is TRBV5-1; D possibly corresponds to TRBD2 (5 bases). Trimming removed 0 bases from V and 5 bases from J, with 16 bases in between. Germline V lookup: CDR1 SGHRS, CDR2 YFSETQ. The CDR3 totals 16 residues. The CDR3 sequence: CASSLAFSGYGDTQYF. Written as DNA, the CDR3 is TGCGCCAGCAGCTTGGCCTTCTCGGGGTATGGAGATACGCAGTATTTT. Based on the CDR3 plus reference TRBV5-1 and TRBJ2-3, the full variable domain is KAGVTQTPRYLIKTRGQQVTLSCSPISGHRSVSWYQQTPGQGLQFLFEYFSETQRNKGNFPGRFSGRQFSNSRSEMNVSTLELGDSALYLCASSLAFSGYGDTQYFGPGTRLTVL.

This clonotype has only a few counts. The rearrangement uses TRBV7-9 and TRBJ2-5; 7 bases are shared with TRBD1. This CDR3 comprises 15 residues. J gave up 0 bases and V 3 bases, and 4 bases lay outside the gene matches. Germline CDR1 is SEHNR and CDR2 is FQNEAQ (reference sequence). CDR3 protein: CASSLPTGDQETQYF. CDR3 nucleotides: TGTGCCAGCAGCTTGCCCACAGGGGACCAAGAGACCCAGTACTTC. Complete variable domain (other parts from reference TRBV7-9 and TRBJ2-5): DTGVSQNPRHKITKRGQNVTFRCDPISEHNRLYWYRQTLGQGPEFLTYFQNEAQLEKSRLLSDRFSAERPKGSFSTLEIQRTEQGDSAMYLCASSLPTGDQETQYFGPGTRLLVL.

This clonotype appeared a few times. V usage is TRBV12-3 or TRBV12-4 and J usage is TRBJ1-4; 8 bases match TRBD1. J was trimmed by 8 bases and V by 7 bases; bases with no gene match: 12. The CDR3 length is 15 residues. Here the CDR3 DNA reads TGTGCCAGCACGACAGGGGACCCATTCGGGGAAAAACTGTTTTTT. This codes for CASTTGDPFGEKLFF.

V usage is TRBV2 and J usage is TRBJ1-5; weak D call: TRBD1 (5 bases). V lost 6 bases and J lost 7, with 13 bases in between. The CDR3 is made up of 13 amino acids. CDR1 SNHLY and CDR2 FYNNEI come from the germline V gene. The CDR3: CASSEWGGQPQHF. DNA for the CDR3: TGTGCCAGCAGCGAGTGGGGGGGACAGCCCCAGCATTTT.

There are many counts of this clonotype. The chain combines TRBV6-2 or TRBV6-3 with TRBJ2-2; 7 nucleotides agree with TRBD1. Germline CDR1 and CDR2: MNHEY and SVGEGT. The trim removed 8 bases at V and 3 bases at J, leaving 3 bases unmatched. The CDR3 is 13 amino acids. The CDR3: CASVGQHTGELFF. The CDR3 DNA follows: TGTGCCAGCGTGGGACAGCACACCGGGGAGCTGTTTTTT.

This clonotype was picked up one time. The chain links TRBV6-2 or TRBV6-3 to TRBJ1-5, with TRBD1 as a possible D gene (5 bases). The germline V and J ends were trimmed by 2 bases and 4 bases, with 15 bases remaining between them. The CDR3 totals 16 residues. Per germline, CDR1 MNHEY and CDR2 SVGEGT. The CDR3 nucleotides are TGTGCCAGCAGTTACCGCCGGGGGGGAACGAATCAGCCCCAGCATTTT. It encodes CASSYRRGGTNQPQHF.

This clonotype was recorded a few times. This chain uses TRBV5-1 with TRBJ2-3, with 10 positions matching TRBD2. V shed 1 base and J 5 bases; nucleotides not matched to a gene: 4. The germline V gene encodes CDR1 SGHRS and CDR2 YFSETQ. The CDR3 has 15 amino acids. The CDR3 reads CASSLSPSGGDTQYF. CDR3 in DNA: TGCGCCAGCAGCTTGTCCCCTAGCGGGGGAGATACGCAGTATTTT.

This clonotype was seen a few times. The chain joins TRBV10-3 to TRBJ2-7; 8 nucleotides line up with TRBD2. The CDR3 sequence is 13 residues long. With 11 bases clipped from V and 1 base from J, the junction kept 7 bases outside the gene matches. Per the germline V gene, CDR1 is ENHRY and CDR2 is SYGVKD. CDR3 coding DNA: TGTGCCTCCCGGGGGGGTAGTTCCTACGAGCAGTACGTC. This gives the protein CASRGGSSYEQYV.

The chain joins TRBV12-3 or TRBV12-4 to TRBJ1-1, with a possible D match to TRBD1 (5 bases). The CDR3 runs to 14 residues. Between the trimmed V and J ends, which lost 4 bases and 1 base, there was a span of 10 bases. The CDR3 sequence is CASSSWGPNTEAFF. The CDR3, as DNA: TGTGCCAGCAGTTCATGGGGCCCGAACACTGAAGCTTTCTTT.

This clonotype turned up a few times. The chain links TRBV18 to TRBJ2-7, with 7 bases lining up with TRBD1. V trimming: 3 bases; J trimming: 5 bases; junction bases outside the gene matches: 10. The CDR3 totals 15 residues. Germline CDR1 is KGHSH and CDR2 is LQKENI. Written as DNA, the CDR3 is TGTGCCAGCTCACCCGACAGGGTCAGGATCCACGAGCAGTACTTC. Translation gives CASSPDRVRIHEQYF.

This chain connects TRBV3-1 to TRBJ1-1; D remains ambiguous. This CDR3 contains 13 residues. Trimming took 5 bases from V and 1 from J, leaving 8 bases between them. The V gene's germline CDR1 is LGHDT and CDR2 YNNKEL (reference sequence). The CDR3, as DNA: TGTGCCAGCAGCGGGTGGGGGAACACTGAAGCTTTCTTT. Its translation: CASSGWGNTEAFF.

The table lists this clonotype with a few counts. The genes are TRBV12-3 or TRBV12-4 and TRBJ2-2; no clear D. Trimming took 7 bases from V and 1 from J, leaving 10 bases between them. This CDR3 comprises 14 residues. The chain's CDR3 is CASTCCGNTGELFF. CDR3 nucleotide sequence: TGTGCCAGCACGTGTTGTGGGAACACCGGGGAGCTGTTTTTT.